Listed here are 23 T cell receptor beta chains from one sample, sequenced in a study of blood T cell repertoires in COVID-19. Profiling relied on immunoSEQ multiplex PCR, and the TCRdb table lists in-frame clones only, not all of them. The sample comprises some 89,000 clones, 75% to 95% of which are singletons, and around 1.7% rests with the top ten. The sequencing sample was made of peripheral blood. The source of these receptors is a man between 60 and 75 years old with acute or convalescent COVID-19.

The chain recombines TRBV19 with TRBJ1-6; 10 nucleotides match TRBD1. Germline V gene data show CDR1 as LNHDA and CDR2 as SQIVND (reference sequence). There are 13 residues in the CDR3. Trimming removed 8 bases from V and 6 bases from J; junction bases left unmatched: 1. Here the CDR3 DNA reads TGTGCCAGTGGGGACAGGGGTAATTCACCCCTCCACTTT. It yields the protein CASGDRGNSPLHF.

This clone appeared once. V and J are TRBV11-1 and TRBJ2-1; 9 bases are shared with TRBD1. This CDR3 spans 13 amino acids. CDR1 and CDR2 from the germline V gene are SGHAT and FQDESV (reference sequence). Trimming removed 5 bases from V and 10 bases from J; junction bases left unmatched: 6. Here the CDR3 DNA reads TGTGCCAGCAGCCGGGACAGGGCGGGAGAGCAGTTCTTC. This sequence encodes CASSRDRAGEQFF.

The V call is TRBV19, the J call TRBJ1-3; D uncertain. Germline V gene lookup returns CDR1 LNHDA and CDR2 SQIVND (reference sequence). This CDR3 contains 16 residues. Deletions cut 3 bases from V and 0 bases from J, with 12 bases between. CDR3 region: CASSMEARVSGNTIYF. CDR3 coding DNA: TGTGCCAGTAGTATGGAGGCGAGGGTCTCTGGAAACACCATATATTTT. Full variable domain (remainder filled in from reference TRBV19 and TRBJ1-3): DGGITQSPKYLFRKEGQNVTLSCEQNLNHDAMYWYRQDPGQGLRLIYYSQIVNDFQKGDIAEGYSVSREKKESFPLTVTSAQKNPTAFYLCASSMEARVSGNTIYFGEGSWLTVV.

The chain has TRBV10-2 and TRBJ1-4; D unresolved. The V and J ends lost 2 bases and 5 bases respectively, with 9 bases between them. Germline values: CDR1 WSHSY, CDR2 SAAADI. The CDR3 consists of 14 residues. The CDR3 DNA is TGCGCCAGCAGTGAGCACAGTCCAAATGAAAAACTGTTTTTT. It translates to CASSEHSPNEKLFF.

The chain is built from TRBV3-1 (or the pseudogene TRBV3-2) and TRBJ1-1; D gene ambiguous. V lost 1 base and J 1 base, leaving 10 bases between the germline ends. This CDR3 region has 15 residues. CDR1 and CDR2 from the germline V gene are LGHDT and YNNKEL (reference sequence). CDR3 nucleotide sequence: TGTGCCAGCAGCCAAGGAACCCACTCGAACACTGAAGCTTTCTTT. As protein: CASSQGTHSNTEAFF.

This clone is a singleton in its sample. V is TRBV2 and J is TRBJ1-1; maybe TRBD1 (6 bases). CDR3 length equals 12 residues. CDR1 is SNHLY, CDR2 FYNNEI, per germline. Trimming pared 6 bases from V and 5 bases from J, leaving 10 bases between. CDR3 residues: CASSRGGTEAFF. For the CDR3, the DNA is TGTGCCAGCAGCAGGGGCGGGACTGAAGCTTTCTTT.

The chain recombines TRBV3-1 (or the pseudogene TRBV3-2) with TRBJ2-1; D perhaps matches TRBD2 (5 bases). With 5 bases removed from V and 11 bases from J, the gap between germline ends came to 13 bases. CDR1 is LGHDT, CDR2 YNNKEL, per germline (reference sequence). There are 12 residues in the CDR3. The CDR3: CASSTRLTQQFF. CDR3 bases: TGTGCCAGCAGCACCCGACTAACGCAGCAGTTCTTC.

The sample holds one count of this clone. This chain links TRBV6-4 with TRBJ1-6; D unclear. Per the germline V gene, CDR1 is MRHNA and CDR2 is SNTAGT. CDR3 length equals 13 residues. Trimming removed 3 bases from V and 7 bases from J, with 7 bases in between. The CDR3 DNA reads TGTGCCAGCAGTGAGTGGGAGAATTCACCCCTCCACTTT. It translates to CASSEWENSPLHF.

V and J are TRBV4-1 and TRBJ2-3; 10 nucleotides agree with TRBD2. CDR3 length equals 17 residues. With V trimmed by 3 bases and J by 2 bases, 8 bases remained unmatched. Germline V gene data show CDR1 as MGHRA and CDR2 as YSYEKL. Here the CDR3 reads CASSQVLLAGTTDTQYF. The CDR3 region has the DNA TGCGCCAGCAGCCAGGTATTACTAGCGGGGACCACAGATACGCAGTATTTT.

The chain uses TRBV6-5 and TRBJ1-2; a weak D match, TRBD1 (5 bases). Germline V CDR1 and CDR2: MNHEY, SVGAGI. The germline V and J ends were trimmed by 0 bases and 4 bases, with 15 bases remaining between them. This CDR3 has 16 amino acids. The CDR3 loop reads CASSYSPNAGSYGYTF. CDR3 nucleotides: TGTGCCAGCAGTTACTCGCCTAATGCAGGGTCCTATGGCTACACCTTC.

V and J are TRBV19 and TRBJ1-1; 7 bases line up with TRBD1. The germline CDR1 and CDR2 sequences are LNHDA and SQIVND (reference sequence). The V gene end was trimmed by 4 bases and the J gene end by 8 bases; junction bases not matched to a gene: 7. This CDR3 has 13 amino acids. For the CDR3, the DNA is TGTGCCAGTAGTAGGGACAGAGATATCGAAGCTTTCTTT. As protein: CASSRDRDIEAFF.

The genes are TRBV19 and TRBJ1-6; unclear D gene. In germline, CDR1 is LNHDA, CDR2 SQIVND (reference sequence). The CDR3 is made up of 13 amino acids. V lost 5 bases to trimming and J lost 12 bases, with 14 bases between them. The CDR3 region is CASSPTSGGPLHF. CDR3 DNA: TGTGCCAGTAGTCCGACTTCAGGAGGACCCCTCCACTTT.

The chain is built from TRBV4-2 and TRBJ1-4; TRBD1 aligns across 7 bases. Germline V gene sequence: CDR1 LGHNA, CDR2 YNFKEQ. CDR3 size: 16 residues. V was pared by 1 base and J by 2 bases, with 4 bases of the junction left unmatched. The CDR3 coding sequence is TGTGCCAGCAGCCAAGCCAGGGGGGACACTAATGAAAAACTGTTTTTT. Amino acids: CASSQARGDTNEKLFF.

The V and J genes are TRBV3-1 (or the pseudogene TRBV3-2) and TRBJ2-5; D uncertain. V was pared by 4 bases and J by 3 bases, with 6 bases between. The germline gives CDR1 LGHDT, CDR2 YNNKEL (reference sequence). The CDR3 spans 12 residues. In DNA, the CDR3 is TGTGCCAGCAGCCCTGCGAAAGAGACCCAGTACTTC. Its protein is CASSPAKETQYF.

This clone was counted once. The chain has TRBV3-1 (or the pseudogene TRBV3-2) and TRBJ1-3; TRBD1 might be the D (5 bases). The CDR3 spans 13 residues. Germline V gives CDR1 LGHDT, CDR2 YNNKEL (reference sequence). V was trimmed by 6 bases and J by 0 bases, leaving 6 bases between them. The CDR3 loop reads CASRQASGNTIYF. The CDR3 DNA is TGTGCCAGCAGACAGGCCTCTGGAAACACCATATATTTT.

CDR3 loop: CASTVSSGNQPQHF. The CDR3 DNA reads as TGTGCCAGCACCGTCTCGTCGGGCAATCAGCCCCAGCATTTT. The chain is built from TRBV18 and TRBJ1-5; the D is unclear. The CDR3 runs 14 residues. Germline V CDR1 and CDR2: KGHSH, LQKENI. V was shortened by 8 bases and J by 2 bases, with 13 bases between the two germline ends.

This chain joins TRBV18 and TRBJ2-7; 8 bases are a match to TRBD1. Unmatched junction bases numbered 4, after V lost 6 bases and J lost 3 bases. The CDR3 runs to 13 residues. The germline gives CDR1 KGHSH, CDR2 LQKENI. Here the CDR3 reads CASSPTGGYEQYF. CDR3 in DNA: TGTGCCAGCTCTCCAACAGGGGGCTACGAGCAGTACTTC.

About this clone: Other DNA sequences in this specimen translate into the identical CDR3. V is TRBV7-2 and J is TRBJ2-5; D uncertain. The CDR3 contains 12 residues. Trimming cost V 4 bases and J 0 bases, with 3 bases left between them. The germline CDR1 and CDR2 sequences are SGHTA and FQGNSA. Written as DNA, the CDR3 is TGTGCCAGCAGCTCCTACCAAGAGACCCAGTACTTC. This gives the protein CASSSYQETQYF.

The chain couples TRBV19 to TRBJ1-2; no reliable D call. Trimming pared 8 bases from V and 4 bases from J, leaving 14 bases between. CDR3 length: 13 residues. Germline assignment: CDR1 LNHDA and CDR2 SQIVND (reference sequence). CDR3 bases: TGTGCCAGTGCCGAACAGACCCTCTATGGCTACACCTTC. Translated: CASAEQTLYGYTF.

V and J are TRBV3-1 (or the pseudogene TRBV3-2) and TRBJ2-1, with 9 bases matching TRBD2. From germline, CDR1 is LGHDT and CDR2 YNNKEL (reference sequence). The CDR3 sequence is 18 residues long. With V trimmed by 0 bases and J by 4 bases, 10 bases remained unmatched. CDR3 DNA sequence: TGTGCCAGCAGCCAAGATGGCAGAGGCGGGGGGGCGTACAATGAGCAGTTCTTC. Amino acid sequence: CASSQDGRGGGAYNEQFF.

The J gene is TRBJ2-5, the V gene TRBV5-1, with D maybe TRBD2 (5 bases). This CDR3 has 16 residues. From germline, CDR1 is SGHRS and CDR2 YFSETQ. Trimming removed 0 bases from V and 5 bases from J, with 17 bases in between. CDR3: CASSLANTGSGETQYF. In DNA, the CDR3 is TGCGCCAGCAGCTTGGCCAATACGGGAAGTGGGGAGACCCAGTACTTC.

This clone has just a few counts. At the DNA level, this CDR3 is encoded by other sequences in the same sample as well. The rearrangement uses TRBV5-1 and TRBJ1-2; 8 bases map to TRBD1. The CDR3 totals 12 residues. Germline V gene sequence: CDR1 SGHRS, CDR2 YFSETQ. J gave up 8 bases and V 0 bases, and 0 bases lay outside the gene matches. The CDR3 loop is CASSLGQGGYTF. CDR3 DNA sequence: TGCGCCAGCAGCTTGGGACAGGGGGGCTACACCTTC.

The chain links TRBV10-3 to TRBJ2-7; TRBD1 aligns across 7 bases. Per the germline V gene, CDR1 is ENHRY and CDR2 is SYGVKD. V dropped 6 bases and J dropped 6; count of bases not matched to a gene: 8. This CDR3 spans 13 amino acids. In DNA form, the CDR3 reads TGTGCCATCAGCCCGACAGGGTACGGCGAGCAGTACTTC. Encoded protein: CAISPTGYGEQYF.